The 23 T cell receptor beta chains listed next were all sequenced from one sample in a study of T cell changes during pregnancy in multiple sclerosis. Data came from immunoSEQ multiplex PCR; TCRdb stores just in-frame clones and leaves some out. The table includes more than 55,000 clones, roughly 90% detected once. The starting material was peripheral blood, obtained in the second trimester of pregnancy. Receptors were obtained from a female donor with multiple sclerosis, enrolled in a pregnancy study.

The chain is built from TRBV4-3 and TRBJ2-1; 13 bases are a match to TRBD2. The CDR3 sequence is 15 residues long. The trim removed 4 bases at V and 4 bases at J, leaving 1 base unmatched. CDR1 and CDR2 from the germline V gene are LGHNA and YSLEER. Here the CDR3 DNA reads TGCGCCAGCAGCCCGGGACTAGCGGGGTACAATGAGCAGTTCTTC. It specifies CASSPGLAGYNEQFF.

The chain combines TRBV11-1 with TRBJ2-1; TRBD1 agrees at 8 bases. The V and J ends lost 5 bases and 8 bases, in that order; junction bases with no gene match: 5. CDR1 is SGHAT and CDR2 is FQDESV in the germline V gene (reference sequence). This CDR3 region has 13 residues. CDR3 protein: CASSLQGVHEQFF. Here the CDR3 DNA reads TGTGCCAGCAGCCTACAGGGGGTCCATGAGCAGTTCTTC.

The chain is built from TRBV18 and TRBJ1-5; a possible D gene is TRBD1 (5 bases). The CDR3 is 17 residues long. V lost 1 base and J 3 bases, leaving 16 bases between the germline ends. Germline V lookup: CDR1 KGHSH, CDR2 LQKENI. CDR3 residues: CASSPRRGGVNNQPQHF. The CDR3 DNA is TGTGCCAGCTCACCACGGAGGGGAGGGGTGAACAATCAGCCCCAGCATTTT.

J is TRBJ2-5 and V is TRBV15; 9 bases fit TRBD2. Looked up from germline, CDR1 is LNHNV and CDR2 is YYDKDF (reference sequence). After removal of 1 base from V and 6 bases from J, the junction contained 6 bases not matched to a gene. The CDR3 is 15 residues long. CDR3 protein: CATSRVGGGAKTQYF. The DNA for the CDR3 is TGTGCCACCAGCAGAGTAGGCGGGGGGGCGAAGACCCAGTACTTC.

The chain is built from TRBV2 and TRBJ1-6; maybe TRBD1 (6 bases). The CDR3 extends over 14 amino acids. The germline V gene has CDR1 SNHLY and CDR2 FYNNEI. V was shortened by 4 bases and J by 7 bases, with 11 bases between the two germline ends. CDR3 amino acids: CASSARGTNSPLHF. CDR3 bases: TGTGCCAGCAGTGCCAGGGGTACAAATTCACCCCTCCACTTT. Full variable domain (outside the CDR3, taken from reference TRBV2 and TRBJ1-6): EPEVTQTPSHQVTQMGQEVILRCVPISNHLYFYWYRQILGQKVEFLVSFYNNEISEKSEIFDDQFSVERPDGSNFTLKIRSTKLEDSAMYFCASSARGTNSPLHFGNGTRLTVT.

The CDR3 region is CATRPGQGQPQHF. The DNA for the CDR3 is TGTGCCACCCGGCCGGGACAGGGACAGCCCCAGCATTTT. This rearrangement joins TRBV10-3 to TRBJ1-5; 9 nucleotides line up with TRBD1. Germline values: CDR1 ENHRY, CDR2 SYGVKD. V lost 10 bases, J lost 7 bases, and 8 bases stayed unmatched. This CDR3 is built from 13 residues.

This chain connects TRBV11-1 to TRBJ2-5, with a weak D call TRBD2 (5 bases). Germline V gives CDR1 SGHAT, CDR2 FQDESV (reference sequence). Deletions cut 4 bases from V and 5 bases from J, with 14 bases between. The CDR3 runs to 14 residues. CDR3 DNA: TGTGCCAGCAGCTGGGGATCAGGCGGGGAGACCCAGTACTTC. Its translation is CASSWGSGGETQYF.

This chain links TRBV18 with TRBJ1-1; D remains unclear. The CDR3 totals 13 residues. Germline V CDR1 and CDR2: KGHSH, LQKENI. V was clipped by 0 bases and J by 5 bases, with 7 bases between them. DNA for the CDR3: TGTGCCAGCTCACCACCCTTTCGGACTGAAGCTTTCTTT. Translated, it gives CASSPPFRTEAFF. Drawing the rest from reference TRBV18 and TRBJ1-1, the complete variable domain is NAGVMQNPRHLVRRRGQEARLRCSPMKGHSHVYWYRQLPEEGLKFMVYLQKENIIDESGMPKERFSAEFPKEGPSILRIQQVVRGDSAAYFCASSPPFRTEAFFGQGTRLTVV.

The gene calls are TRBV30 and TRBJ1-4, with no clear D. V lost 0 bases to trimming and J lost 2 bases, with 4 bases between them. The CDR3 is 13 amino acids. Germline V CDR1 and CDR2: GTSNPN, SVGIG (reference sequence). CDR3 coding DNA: TGTGCCTGGAGTGTACTGACTAATGAAAAACTGTTTTTT. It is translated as CAWSVLTNEKLFF.

This chain's CDR3 is CASRRWTGLDTQYF. The CDR3 DNA reads TGTGCCAGCAGACGATGGACAGGGCTGGATACGCAGTATTTT. The chain joins TRBV13 to TRBJ2-3, with 8 bases identical to TRBD1. The V and J ends lost 6 bases and 6 bases, in that order; junction bases with no gene match: 8. CDR3 length: 14 residues. Germline CDR1 is PRHDT and CDR2 is FYEKMQ (reference sequence).

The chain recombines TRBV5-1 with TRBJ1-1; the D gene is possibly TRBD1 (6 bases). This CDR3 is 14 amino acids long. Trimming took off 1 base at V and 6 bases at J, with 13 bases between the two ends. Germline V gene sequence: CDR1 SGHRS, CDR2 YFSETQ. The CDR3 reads CASSLSGESAEAFF. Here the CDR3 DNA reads TGCGCCAGCAGCTTGTCAGGGGAGAGCGCTGAAGCTTTCTTT.

DNA of the CDR3: TGTGCCAGCAGCGTTGGACTAGCGGGTTCCTACGAGCAGTACTTC. Protein sequence: CASSVGLAGSYEQYF. This chain connects TRBV5-4 to TRBJ2-7; 11 nucleotides line up with TRBD2. This CDR3 is built from 15 residues. The V gene's germline CDR1 is SGHNT and CDR2 YYREEE (reference sequence). V shed 4 bases and J 1 base; nucleotides not matched to a gene: 4.

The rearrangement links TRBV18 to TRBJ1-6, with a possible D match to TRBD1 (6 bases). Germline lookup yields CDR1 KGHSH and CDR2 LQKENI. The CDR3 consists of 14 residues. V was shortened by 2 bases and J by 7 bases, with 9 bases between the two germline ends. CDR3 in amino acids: CASSPTGRNSPLHF. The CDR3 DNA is TGTGCCAGCTCACCAACAGGGAGAAATTCACCCCTCCACTTT.

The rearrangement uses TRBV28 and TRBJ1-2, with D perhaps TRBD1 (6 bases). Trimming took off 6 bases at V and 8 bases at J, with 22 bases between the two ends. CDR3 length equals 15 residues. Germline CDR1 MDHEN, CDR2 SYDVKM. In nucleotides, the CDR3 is TGTGCCAGCAGCCCCACTGGGGGCCGCGCGGAAGGCTACACCTTC. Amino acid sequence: CASSPTGGRAEGYTF.

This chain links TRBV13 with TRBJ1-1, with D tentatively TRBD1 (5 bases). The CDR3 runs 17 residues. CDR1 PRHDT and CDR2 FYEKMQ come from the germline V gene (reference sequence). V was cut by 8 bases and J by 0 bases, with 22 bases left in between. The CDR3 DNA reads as TGTGCCAGCCTATCTCCCCCCGGGGGAATTATGAACACTGAAGCTTTCTTT. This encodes CASLSPPGGIMNTEAFF. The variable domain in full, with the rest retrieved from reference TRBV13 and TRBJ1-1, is AAGVIQSPRHLIKEKRETATLKCYPIPRHDTVYWYQQGPGQDPQFLISFYEKMQSDKGSIPDRFSAQQFSDYHSELNMSSLELGDSALYFCASLSPPGGIMNTEAFFGQGTRLTVV.

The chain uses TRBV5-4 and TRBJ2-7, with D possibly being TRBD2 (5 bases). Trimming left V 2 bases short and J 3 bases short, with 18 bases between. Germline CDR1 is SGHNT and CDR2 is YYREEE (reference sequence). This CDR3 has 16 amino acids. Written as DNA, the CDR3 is TGTGCCAGCAGCTTCGACGGACGGGGAAGAAACTACGAGCAGTACTTC. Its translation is CASSFDGRGRNYEQYF.

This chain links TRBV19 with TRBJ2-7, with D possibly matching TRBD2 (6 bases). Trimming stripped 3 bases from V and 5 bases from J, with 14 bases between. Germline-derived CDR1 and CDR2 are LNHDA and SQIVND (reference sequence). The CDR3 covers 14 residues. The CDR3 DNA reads TGTGCCAGTAGTATGGTGATAGGGACTGACGAGCAGTACTTC. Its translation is CASSMVIGTDEQYF.

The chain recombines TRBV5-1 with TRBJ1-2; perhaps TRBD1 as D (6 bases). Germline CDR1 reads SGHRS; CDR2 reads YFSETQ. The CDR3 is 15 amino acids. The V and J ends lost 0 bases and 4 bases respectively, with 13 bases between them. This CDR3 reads CASSLGGGKGYGYTF. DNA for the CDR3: TGCGCCAGCAGCTTGGGAGGGGGTAAGGGCTATGGCTACACCTTC.

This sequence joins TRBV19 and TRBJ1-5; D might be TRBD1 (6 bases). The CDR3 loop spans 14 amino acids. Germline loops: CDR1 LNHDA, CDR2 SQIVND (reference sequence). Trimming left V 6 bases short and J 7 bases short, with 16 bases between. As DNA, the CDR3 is TGTGCCAGTAGGGTGGACAGCGGTGAACAGCCCCAGCATTTT. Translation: CASRVDSGEQPQHF.

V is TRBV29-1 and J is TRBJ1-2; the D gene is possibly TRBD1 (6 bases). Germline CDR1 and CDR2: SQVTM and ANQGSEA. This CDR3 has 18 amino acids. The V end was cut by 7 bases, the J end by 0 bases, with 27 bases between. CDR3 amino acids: CSAGGGLTGVPTNYGYTF. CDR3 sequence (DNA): TGCAGCGCTGGGGGCGGCCTGACAGGCGTTCCCACTAACTATGGCTACACCTTC.

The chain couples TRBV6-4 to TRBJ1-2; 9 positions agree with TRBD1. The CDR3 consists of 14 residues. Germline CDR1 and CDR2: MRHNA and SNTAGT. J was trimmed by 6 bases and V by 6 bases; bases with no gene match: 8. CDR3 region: CASSPDRGSHGYTF. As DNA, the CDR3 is TGTGCCAGCAGCCCGGACAGGGGTTCGCATGGCTACACCTTC.

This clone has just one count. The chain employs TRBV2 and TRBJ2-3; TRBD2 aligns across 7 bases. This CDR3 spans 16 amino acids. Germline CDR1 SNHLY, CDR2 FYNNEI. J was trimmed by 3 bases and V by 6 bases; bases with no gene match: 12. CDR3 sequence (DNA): TGTGCCAGCAGGGCCCCGGGGGGACGGTGGACAGATACGCAGTATTTT. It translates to CASRAPGGRWTDTQYF.

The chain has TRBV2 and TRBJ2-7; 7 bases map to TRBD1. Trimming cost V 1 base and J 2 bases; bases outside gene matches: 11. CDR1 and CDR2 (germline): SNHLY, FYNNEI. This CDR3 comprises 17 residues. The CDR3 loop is CASSEEDGRQGPYEQYF. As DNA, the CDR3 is TGTGCCAGCAGTGAAGAGGATGGCCGACAGGGTCCCTACGAGCAGTACTTC.